These 5 T cell receptor beta chains were all obtained from the same sample, sequenced in a study of blood T cells in healthy people across ages (dated by TCRdb to the mid-2010s). Libraries were built with 5' RACE. TCRdb names Illumina HiSeq 2500 as the instrument used. The second PCR ran for about 7 to 11 cycles and used a J-beta primer mix along with a sample-barcoded 5' primer. Clones were called with MiXCR by TCRdb after fastp trimmed the public reads at Q25, and only in-frame beta chains were retained. For every CDR3 protein sequence, its rows merge into one entry that carries the most common genes and DNA. This sample is represented by some 1.6 million distinct CDR3 sequences; 34% of them were singletons. The leading ten clones occupy about 11% of the sample. Sequencing was done on a sample of blood. These receptors originate from a woman aged 25 to 39 in good health.

V usage is TRBV5-1 and J usage is TRBJ1-2; D is possibly TRBD1 (5 bases). The CDR3 has 15 amino acids. Germline V gene sequence: CDR1 SGHRS, CDR2 YFSETQ. The V gene lost 7 bases and the J gene lost 2 bases, with 18 bases spanning the gap. This chain's CDR3 is CASCAQGITNYGYTF. DNA of the CDR3: TGCGCCAGCTGTGCCCAGGGTATTACCAACTATGGCTACACCTTC. Full variable domain (outside the CDR3, taken from reference TRBV5-1 and TRBJ1-2): KAGVTQTPRYLIKTRGQQVTLSCSPISGHRSVSWYQQTPGQGLQFLFEYFSETQRNKGNFPGRFSGRQFSNSRSEMNVSTLELGDSALYLCASCAQGITNYGYTFGSGTRLTVV.

The chain employs TRBV5-1 and TRBJ2-1; the D is unclear. Germline CDR1 reads SGHRS; CDR2 reads YFSETQ. The V end lost 4 bases, the J end lost 5 bases, and 10 bases lay between the germline ends. There are 13 residues in the CDR3. The CDR3 nucleotides are TGCGCCAGCAGCGAAATGACGGACAATGAGCAGTTCTTC. Translating it yields CASSEMTDNEQFF.

This clonotype was counted between two and nine times. The gene calls are TRBV7-9 and TRBJ2-7; D is possibly TRBD1 (6 bases). This CDR3 spans 14 amino acids. CDR1 SEHNR and CDR2 FQNEAQ come from the germline V gene (reference sequence). V gave up 5 bases and J gave up 3 bases, with 14 bases separating them. The CDR3 region has the DNA TGTGCCAGCAGCCCTCGGACAGTCAACTACGAGCAGTACTTC. Its protein is CASSPRTVNYEQYF.

This clonotype was counted between two and nine times. The chain couples TRBV2 to TRBJ2-1; tentative D call: TRBD1 (5 bases). The CDR3 is 13 amino acids. V was pared by 4 bases and J by 7 bases, with 11 bases between. CDR1 and CDR2 (germline): SNHLY, FYNNEI. As DNA, the CDR3 is TGTGCCAGCAGTGTCGACAGATGGAATGAGCAGTTCTTC. Its protein product is CASSVDRWNEQFF.

This chain uses TRBV10-2 with TRBJ1-1; D is unresolved. CDR1 WSHSY and CDR2 SAAADI come from the germline V gene. V was trimmed by 6 bases and J by 8 bases, leaving 10 bases between them. This CDR3 spans 11 amino acids. CDR3 coding DNA: TGCGCCAGCAGGTTGGGTTCCGAAGCTTTCTTT. Protein sequence: CASRLGSEAFF.